The rows below give T cell receptor beta chains drawn from one sample of a study of T cells in localized non-small cell lung cancer. Clones were sequenced by immunoSEQ multiplex PCR, and TCRdb holds only the in-frame ones, with some missing. The sample has some 6,700 clones; approximately 15% are singletons. The sequencing here drew on normal lung tissue next to the tumor, taken before any cancer treatment. Every receptor here comes from a male donor aged 60 or older with stage II squamous cell lung carcinoma. The CDR3 runs from the conserved cysteine through the conserved F or W. The D gene is left open where the match is weak. Expanded clones are given a class, and other clones once, few, many or no size at all.

J: TRBJ1-5; V: TRBV19; size: few; D: .; CDR3: CASTPGENHQPQHF; DNA: TGTGCCAGTACCCCGGGGGAGAACCATCAGCCCCAGCATTTT
J: TRBJ1-2; V: TRBV19; size: once; D: TRBD1; CDR3: CASSTLQGARYTF; DNA: TGTGCCAGTAGTACTTTGCAGGGGGCTCGCTACACCTTC
J: TRBJ2-7; V: TRBV11-3; size: medium-sized; D: TRBD2; CDR3: CASSAPGLSFYEQYF; DNA: TGTGCCAGCAGCGCGCCGGGACTATCATTCTACGAGCAGTACTTC
J: TRBJ2-7; V: TRBV11-3; size: few; D: .; CDR3: CASSGGRGPYSGEQYF; DNA: TGTGCCAGCAGCGGGGGTCGCGGACCCTACTCGGGCGAGCAGTACTTC
J: TRBJ2-3; V: TRBV19; size: once; D: .; CDR3: CASSITGVPTDTQYF; DNA: TGTGCCAGTAGTATAACGGGAGTCCCGACAGATACGCAGTATTTT
J: TRBJ2-2; V: TRBV5-1; size: .; D: .; CDR3: CASSPAERADTGELFF; DNA: TGCGCCAGCAGCCCCGCGGAAAGGGCGGACACCGGGGAGCTGTTTTTT
J: TRBJ2-7; V: TRBV11-3; size: few; D: .; CDR3: CASRPRARMHYEQYF; DNA: TGTGCCAGCCGACCACGGGCCAGAATGCACTACGAGCAGTACTTC
J: TRBJ1-3; V: TRBV11-3; size: few; D: .; CDR3: CASSFLDVSGNTIYF; DNA: TGTGCCAGCAGCTTCCTGGACGTCTCTGGAAACACCATATATTTT
J: TRBJ2-7; V: TRBV29-1; size: .; D: .; CDR3: CSVLWGPTYEQYF; DNA: TGCAGCGTTTTGTGGGGGCCTACCTACGAGCAGTACTTC
J: TRBJ2-3; V: TRBV11-3; size: few; D: .; CDR3: CASSPLVEASTDTQYF; DNA: TGTGCCAGCAGCCCCCTCGTTGAGGCAAGCACAGATACGCAGTATTTT
J: TRBJ1-1; V: TRBV12-5; size: .; D: .; CDR3: CASGLRGISEAFF; DNA: TGTGCTAGTGGTTTAAGGGGCATTTCTGAAGCTTTCTTT
J: TRBJ1-1; V: TRBV11-3; size: many; D: .; CDR3: CASKGERRGTEAFF; DNA: TGTGCCAGCAAAGGAGAAAGAAGGGGCACTGAAGCTTTCTTT
J: TRBJ2-1; V: TRBV19; size: .; D: .; CDR3: CASHPVGTLINEQFF; DNA: TGTGCCAGCCACCCGGTGGGGACCCTAATCAATGAGCAGTTCTTC
J: TRBJ1-3; V: TRBV19; size: .; D: .; CDR3: CASETGSSGNTIYF; DNA: TGTGCCAGCGAGACAGGCAGCTCTGGAAACACCATATATTTT
J: TRBJ1-2; V: TRBV28; size: once; D: .; CDR3: CASSLWGQGYTF; DNA: TGTGCCAGCAGTTTGTGGGGTCAGGGCTACACCTTC
J: TRBJ2-2; V: TRBV28; size: .; D: TRBD2; CDR3: CASNLGGLAATGELFF; DNA: TGTGCCAGCAACCTGGGGGGACTAGCGGCAACCGGGGAGCTGTTTTTT
J: TRBJ1-1; V: TRBV19; size: once; D: .; CDR3: CASRAPGPGATEAFF; DNA: TGTGCCAGTAGGGCCCCGGGACCGGGGGCCACTGAAGCTTTCTTT
J: TRBJ2-7; V: TRBV11-3; size: few; D: .; CDR3: CASSLTGGGYEQYF; DNA: TGTGCCAGCAGCTTAACCGGGGGCGGGTACGAGCAGTACTTC
J: TRBJ2-7; V: TRBV19; size: few; D: .; CDR3: CASSTAGYEQYF; DNA: TGTGCCAGTAGTACTGCGGGGTACGAGCAGTACTTC
J: TRBJ2-5; V: TRBV6-8; size: medium-sized; D: .; CDR3: CASKGGRETETQYF; DNA: TGTGCCTCTAAAGGGGGGCGCGAAACAGAGACCCAGTACTTC
J: TRBJ1-2; V: TRBV11-3; size: many; D: .; CDR3: CASSLRRGRGDGYTF; DNA: TGTGCCAGCAGCTTAAGGCGGGGTCGGGGTGATGGCTACACCTTC
J: TRBJ2-2; V: TRBV29-1; size: .; D: TRBD1; CDR3: CSVLGQGASGELFF; DNA: TGCAGCGTACTCGGACAGGGTGCGTCCGGGGAGCTGTTTTTT
J: TRBJ2-2; V: TRBV6-8; size: few; D: TRBD2; CDR3: CASSGLEGGELFF; DNA: TGTGCCAGCAGTGGACTAGAAGGCGGGGAGCTGTTTTTT
J: TRBJ1-1; V: TRBV9; size: few; D: .; CDR3: CASSVDSGNTEAFF; DNA: TGTGCCAGCAGCGTAGATTCGGGGAACACTGAAGCTTTCTTT
J: TRBJ2-1; V: TRBV11-3; size: .; D: .; CDR3: CASSLREDSLYPYNEQFF; DNA: TGTGCCAGCAGCTTAAGGGAAGACAGTCTTTACCCCTACAATGAGCAGTTCTTC
J: TRBJ1-2; V: TRBV4-1; size: .; D: .; CDR3: CASSQDSQNYGYTF; DNA: TGCGCCAGCAGCCAAGATTCACAGAACTATGGCTACACCTTC
J: TRBJ2-5; V: TRBV10-2; size: .; D: TRBD2; CDR3: CASSEFGSGGRQETQYF; DNA: TGCGCCAGCAGTGAGTTCGGTAGCGGGGGACGTCAAGAGACCCAGTACTTC
J: TRBJ2-7; V: TRBV9; size: few; D: .; CDR3: CASSLGTPGRTQYF; DNA: TGTGCCAGCAGCCTCGGGACACCCGGGAGGACTCAGTACTTC
J: TRBJ2-1; V: TRBV5-1; size: few; D: TRBD1; CDR3: CASSMTGGEYNEQFF; DNA: TGCGCCAGCAGCATGACAGGGGGTGAATACAATGAGCAGTTCTTC
J: TRBJ2-5; V: TRBV1; size: .; D: .; CDR3: CASSQDLAGGVETQYF; DNA: TGCGCCAGCAGCCAAGACTTAGCGGGGGGCGTGGAGACCCAGTACTTC
J: TRBJ2-3; V: TRBV6-8; size: .; D: TRBD2; CDR3: CASRGLAESRGDTQYF; DNA: TGTGCCAGCAGGGGACTAGCGGAGAGCAGGGGAGATACGCAGTATTTT
J: TRBJ2-1; V: TRBV11-3; size: few; D: .; CDR3: CASSLVLGAYNEQFF; DNA: TGTGCCAGCAGCTTAGTATTGGGGGCCTACAATGAGCAGTTCTTC
J: TRBJ1-1; V: TRBV11-3; size: few; D: .; CDR3: CASSFWQGGNTEAFF; DNA: TGTGCCAGCAGCTTCTGGCAGGGCGGGAACACTGAAGCTTTCTTT
J: TRBJ1-1; V: TRBV11-3; size: few; D: .; CDR3: CASSAPRGRYTEAFF; DNA: TGTGCCAGCAGCGCCCCACGGGGGCGTTACACTGAAGCTTTCTTT
J: TRBJ2-2; V: TRBV29-1; size: .; D: .; CDR3: CSVSSGVNTGELFF; DNA: TGCAGCGTTTCCAGTGGGGTAAACACCGGGGAGCTGTTTTTT
J: TRBJ1-5; V: TRBV6-8; size: few; D: .; CDR3: CASSPGPGTGPQHF; DNA: TGTGCCAGCAGTCCCGGGCCAGGAACGGGGCCCCAGCATTTT
J: TRBJ2-1; V: TRBV11-3; size: medium-sized; D: .; CDR3: CASRPRDSYNEQFF; DNA: TGTGCCAGCAGACCCCGGGACTCATACAATGAGCAGTTCTTC
J: TRBJ1-1; V: TRBV11-3; size: .; D: .; CDR3: CASSWNGRGDTEAFF; DNA: TGTGCCAGCAGCTGGAATGGAAGGGGGGACACTGAAGCTTTCTTT
J: TRBJ2-1; V: TRBV12-5; size: .; D: TRBD1; CDR3: CASGLGTGASNEQFF; DNA: TGTGCTAGTGGTTTGGGGACAGGGGCCTCCAATGAGCAGTTCTTC
J: TRBJ1-3; V: TRBV6-1; size: .; D: .; CDR3: CASSEAHRSSGNTIYF; DNA: TGTGCCAGCAGTGAAGCGCACAGGAGCTCTGGAAACACCATATATTTT
J: TRBJ2-2; V: TRBV16; size: .; D: .; CDR3: CASSIQGNSGELFF; DNA: TGTGCCAGCAGTATACAGGGCAACTCCGGGGAGCTGTTTTTT
J: TRBJ1-1; V: TRBV11-3; size: medium-sized; D: TRBD1; CDR3: CASSSDDRAAEAFF; DNA: TGTGCCAGCAGCTCGGACGACAGGGCGGCAGAAGCTTTCTTT
J: TRBJ2-1; V: TRBV28; size: few; D: .; CDR3: CASSFLDSYNEQFF; DNA: TGTGCCAGCAGCTTCTTAGACTCCTACAATGAGCAGTTCTTC
J: TRBJ1-2; V: TRBV28; size: few; D: TRBD1; CDR3: CASSAYRGNYGYTF; DNA: TGTGCCAGCAGTGCTTACAGGGGGAACTATGGCTACACCTTC
J: TRBJ2-7; V: TRBV11-3; size: few; D: TRBD1; CDR3: CASSAWDRAYEQYF; DNA: TGTGCCAGCAGCGCCTGGGACAGGGCGTACGAGCAGTACTTC
J: TRBJ1-1; V: TRBV19; size: .; D: .; CDR3: CASSIPGTEAFF; DNA: TGTGCCAGTAGTATCCCGGGCACTGAAGCTTTCTTT
J: TRBJ2-5; V: TRBV29-1; size: .; D: TRBD2; CDR3: CSVTGRPTSGRAALETQYF; DNA: TGCAGCGTTACGGGACGTCCGACTAGCGGGAGGGCCGCATTAGAGACCCAGTACTTC
J: TRBJ1-1; V: TRBV28; size: few; D: .; CDR3: CASSSPSQGNTEAFF; DNA: TGTGCCAGCAGTTCCCCCTCCCAGGGAAACACTGAAGCTTTCTTT
J: TRBJ1-4; V: TRBV15; size: few; D: .; CDR3: CATSDLGRGNEKLFF; DNA: TGTGCCACCAGCGATCTAGGGAGGGGGAATGAAAAACTGTTTTTT
J: TRBJ2-4; V: TRBV28; size: .; D: .; CDR3: CASSASGTAKNIQYF; DNA: TGTGCCAGCAGCGCCTCCGGGACAGCCAAAAACATTCAGTACTTC
J: TRBJ1-1; V: TRBV9; size: .; D: .; CDR3: CASSVQQNTEAFF; DNA: TGTGCCAGCAGTGTTCAGCAGAACACTGAAGCTTTCTTT
J: TRBJ1-1; V: TRBV6-8; size: .; D: .; CDR3: CASSSVAGGRTEAFF; DNA: TGTGCCAGCAGTTCCGTAGCGGGCGGGCGCACTGAAGCTTTCTTT
J: TRBJ2-1; V: TRBV11-3; size: few; D: .; CDR3: CASSPQGNSPGEQFF; DNA: TGTGCCAGCAGCCCCCAGGGGAATTCTCCAGGTGAGCAGTTCTTC
J: TRBJ1-3; V: TRBV5-1; size: .; D: .; CDR3: CASSLAGGTGNTIYF; DNA: TGCGCCAGCAGCTTGGCCGGGGGGACTGGAAACACCATATATTTT
J: TRBJ2-1; V: TRBV6-8; size: .; D: TRBD2; CDR3: CASSYSPSGVYNEQFF; DNA: TGTGCCAGCAGTTACTCCCCTAGCGGGGTCTACAATGAGCAGTTCTTC
J: TRBJ1-2; V: TRBV4-1; size: .; D: TRBD1; CDR3: CASSQPTGQGRSYGYTF; DNA: TGCGCCAGCAGCCAACCCACAGGACAGGGACGATCCTATGGCTACACCTTC
J: TRBJ1-1; V: TRBV11-3; size: medium-sized; D: TRBD1; CDR3: CASRQGTGDITEAFF; DNA: TGTGCCAGCAGACAGGGGACAGGGGATATCACTGAAGCTTTCTTT
J: TRBJ2-3; V: TRBV6-8; size: few; D: TRBD2; CDR3: CASSYDSGGVSFHTQYF; DNA: TGTGCCAGCAGTTATGATAGCGGGGGGGTGTCCTTCCATACGCAGTATTTT
J: TRBJ2-5; V: TRBV6-8; size: .; D: .; CDR3: CAISGYRVMEETQYF; DNA: TGTGCCATCAGTGGATACAGGGTCATGGAAGAGACCCAGTACTTC
J: TRBJ1-1; V: TRBV7-1; size: .; D: TRBD1; CDR3: CVSRGQSNTEAFF; DNA: TGTGTCAGCAGGGGGCAGTCGAACACTGAAGCTTTCTTT